These 17 T cell receptor beta chains were all obtained from the same sample, sequenced in a study of identical twins. In TCRdb, the 5' RACE reads were re-called with MiXCR into one record per CDR3 protein. The table shows some 570,000 distinct CDR3 sequences, with about 20% occurring only once. These data were also reused for a study on yellow fever vaccine responses in identical twins.

Sample: CD4+ T cells sorted from blood. The receptors here all came from a young woman in good health.

The gene calls are TRBV7-2 and TRBJ1-1, with 7 bases fitting TRBD1. V dropped 5 bases and J dropped 10; count of bases not matched to a gene: 13. CDR3 length equals 14 residues. CDR1 is SGHTA and CDR2 is FQGNSA in the germline V gene. The CDR3 DNA reads TGTGCCAGCAGCGCGACAGGGAAGGTGGGGGGAGCTTTCTTT. Translated: CASSATGKVGGAFF.

The chain joins TRBV5-1 to TRBJ2-3; 7 nucleotides line up with TRBD1. After removal of 2 bases from V and 5 bases from J, the junction contained 11 bases not matched to a gene. The CDR3 spans 16 residues. Germline V CDR1 and CDR2: SGHRS, YFSETQ. The CDR3 is CASSFQTEGAGDTQYF. The CDR3 DNA is TGCGCCAGCAGCTTCCAAACCGAGGGGGCGGGAGATACGCAGTATTTT.

V gene TRBV10-2 combines with J gene TRBJ2-6; D may be TRBD2 (6 bases). The CDR3 covers 19 residues. Germline CDR1 is WSHSY and CDR2 is SAAADI. Trimming removed 3 bases from V and 0 bases from J, with 18 bases in between. The CDR3 protein is CASSDPPGLGISGANVLTF. The CDR3, as DNA: TGCGCCAGCAGTGATCCCCCGGGACTGGGAATCTCTGGGGCCAACGTCCTGACTTTC.

As for this clonotype: A junction end diverges from the germline sequence, so it may reflect a read error. The chain links TRBV25-1 to TRBJ2-5; D is undetermined. This CDR3 has 13 amino acids. Germline loops: CDR1 MGHDK, CDR2 SYGVNS. This CDR3 is CASSERVQGTQYF. The DNA of the CDR3 is TGTGCCAGCAGTGAGCGTGTCCAAGGGACCCAGTACTTC. The entire variable domain, with the rest obtained from reference TRBV25-1 and TRBJ2-5, is as follows: EADIYQTPRYLVIGTGKKITLECSQTMGHDKMYWYQQDPGMELHLIHYSYGVNSTEKGDLSSESTVSRIRTEHFPLTLESARPSHTSQYLCASSERVQGTQYFGPGTRLLVL.

The gene calls are TRBV3-1 and TRBJ2-5, with D maybe TRBD1 (5 bases). The length of the CDR3 is 14 residues. Trimming took 4 bases from V and 1 from J, leaving 10 bases between them. From germline, CDR1 is LGHDT and CDR2 YNNKEL (reference sequence). CDR3 DNA sequence: TGTGCCAGCAGCCTACAGGCAGGCCAAGAGACCCAGTACTTC. Protein: CASSLQAGQETQYF.

The CDR3 coding sequence is TGTGCCGCAGCCCCTAGCGGGAGCCGTACCGGGGAGCTGTTTTTT. Its protein product is CAAAPSGSRTGELFF. The chain couples TRBV10-3 to TRBJ2-2; 10 bases line up with TRBD2. This CDR3 contains 15 residues. The J segment lost 5 bases and the V segment lost 11 bases, leaving 11 bases of the junction unmatched. Germline CDR1 reads ENHRY; CDR2 reads SYGVKD.

The J gene is TRBJ2-3, the V gene TRBV11-2; D may be TRBD2 (6 bases). In germline, CDR1 is SGHAT, CDR2 FQNNGV. This CDR3 is built from 16 residues. V lost 5 bases and J lost 0, with 15 bases in between. CDR3 coding DNA: TGTGCCAGCAGCATGATGGGGGGACCTAGCACAGATACGCAGTATTTT. Protein product: CASSMMGGPSTDTQYF. The full variable domain, rest sourced from reference TRBV11-2 and TRBJ2-3, is EAGVAQSPRYKIIEKRQSVAFWCNPISGHATLYWYQQILGQGPKLLIQFQNNGVVDDSQLPKDRFSAERLKGVDSTLKIQPAKLEDSAVYLCASSMMGGPSTDTQYFGPGTRLTVL.

The V call is TRBV6-1, the J call TRBJ2-1; 7 bases agree with TRBD2. V trimming: 5 bases; J trimming: 9 bases; junction bases outside the gene matches: 7. CDR3 length: 13 amino acids. Germline loops: CDR1 MNHNS, CDR2 SASEGT. CDR3 DNA sequence: TGTGCCAGCAGTATCCGACTAGCCGGTGAGCAGTTCTTC. It encodes CASSIRLAGEQFF.

Only a few counts were recorded for this clonotype. The chain carries TRBV20-1 and TRBJ1-5; D ambiguous. V gave up 3 bases and J gave up 4 bases, with 10 bases separating them. Germline CDR1 and CDR2: DFQATT and SNEGSKA (reference sequence). The CDR3 has 13 residues. Here the CDR3 DNA reads TGCAGTGCTAGTCGGTACGATAATCAGCCCCAGCATTTT. It yields the protein CSASRYDNQPQHF.

V and J are TRBV18 and TRBJ2-2, with D perhaps matching TRBD1 (6 bases). The CDR3 has 15 amino acids. The germline CDR1 and CDR2 sequences are KGHSH and LQKENI. V was pared by 5 bases and J by 0 bases, with 10 bases between. Here the CDR3 DNA reads TGTGCCAGCTCAGCAAGGACAGCGAACACCGGGGAGCTGTTTTTT. Its translation: CASSARTANTGELFF.

The gene calls are TRBV5-1 and TRBJ2-2; 9 bases match TRBD1. Trimming took 4 bases from V and 7 from J; bases not matched to a gene: 8. This CDR3 comprises 15 residues. CDR1 and CDR2 (germline): SGHRS, YFSETQ. The CDR3, as DNA: TGCGCCAGCAGCGTACCGGGACAGGGTGACGGGGAGCTGTTTTTT. This translates into CASSVPGQGDGELFF. Complete variable domain (other parts from reference TRBV5-1 and TRBJ2-2): KAGVTQTPRYLIKTRGQQVTLSCSPISGHRSVSWYQQTPGQGLQFLFEYFSETQRNKGNFPGRFSGRQFSNSRSEMNVSTLELGDSALYLCASSVPGQGDGELFFGEGSRLTVL.

The J gene is TRBJ2-1, the V gene TRBV20-1, with a weak D call TRBD1 (5 bases). Trimming removed 4 bases at V and 8 bases at J, with 18 bases between. The germline V gene encodes CDR1 DFQATT and CDR2 SNEGSKA (reference sequence). The CDR3 contains 14 residues. CDR3 loop: CSAMKVQGIHEQFF. The CDR3 nucleotides read TGCAGTGCTATGAAAGTTCAGGGTATTCATGAGCAGTTCTTC.

The rearrangement joins TRBV7-2 to TRBJ2-5; 8 bases line up with TRBD2. Germline V gene lookup returns CDR1 SGHTA and CDR2 FQGNSA. V gave up 1 base and J gave up 1 base; unmatched junction bases: 5. The CDR3 runs 16 residues. CDR3 loop: CASSLEASGLQETQYF. CDR3 sequence (DNA): TGTGCCAGCAGCTTAGAGGCTAGCGGGCTCCAAGAGACCCAGTACTTC.

The chain has TRBV5-1 and TRBJ1-1, with D tentatively TRBD1 (6 bases). The CDR3 is 13 residues long. The germline V gene has CDR1 SGHRS and CDR2 YFSETQ. V was clipped by 4 bases and J by 8 bases, with 15 bases between them. CDR3 DNA: TGCGCCAGCAGCCCTATTGGGACATCCGAAGCTTTCTTT. This encodes CASSPIGTSEAFF.

In this sample, this clonotype turned up a few times. This chain uses TRBV29-1 with TRBJ2-7, with D tentatively TRBD2 (6 bases). The germline CDR1 and CDR2 sequences are SQVTM and ANQGSEA. Trimming shortened V by 3 bases and J by 5 bases, and 11 bases separated the two germline ends. This CDR3 region has 12 residues. The CDR3 coding sequence is TGCAGCGTTGAGCGGGACCCGGACGAGCAGTACTTC. Protein product: CSVERDPDEQYF.

This clonotype was observed a few times. V is TRBV12-3 or TRBV12-4 and J is TRBJ2-7; tentatively, D is TRBD1 (5 bases). Trimming left V 3 bases short and J 2 bases short, with 11 bases between. The CDR3 runs 14 residues. The CDR3 sequence: CASSFAGPTYEQYF. CDR3 bases: TGTGCCAGCAGTTTCGCAGGGCCCACCTACGAGCAGTACTTC.

The chain is built from TRBV11-2 and TRBJ2-2, with D possibly TRBD1 on 5 matching bases. This CDR3 is built from 16 residues. Germline V gene lookup returns CDR1 SGHAT and CDR2 FQNNGV. Trimming left V 5 bases short and J 3 bases short, with 16 bases between. CDR3 DNA sequence: TGTGCCAGCAGCATCCTAGTGGGGCGACACACCGGGGAGCTGTTTTTT. It encodes CASSILVGRHTGELFF.